Listed below are T cell receptor beta chains from one sample, sequenced in a study of cytomegalovirus exposure and HLA in healthy donors. The table came from immunoSEQ multiplex PCR; TCRdb's copy has only in-frame clones and leaves some out. The table records around 64,000 clones, roughly 85% of them present only once. What was sequenced was PBMCs. These receptors originate from a female donor in good health and CMV-seronegative. The CDR3 runs from the conserved cysteine through the conserved F or W. D genes are given only for firm matches. Rows give clone size only sometimes, using once, few, many, or a class for an expanded clone.

size: NA; V: TRBV7-2; J: TRBJ2-7; D: NA; CDR3: CASSVDRNPREQYF; DNA: TGTGCCAGCAGCGTCGACAGGAATCCCCGCGAGCAGTACTTC
size: NA; V: TRBV6-1; J: TRBJ2-5; D: NA; CDR3: CATQGREAWETQYF; DNA: TGTGCCACCCAGGGGAGGGAAGCGTGGGAGACCCAGTACTTC
size: NA; V: TRBV19; J: TRBJ2-1; D: NA; CDR3: CASRNGHWSSYNEQFF; DNA: TGTGCCAGTAGAAACGGACACTGGAGCTCCTACAATGAGCAGTTCTTC
size: NA; V: TRBV19; J: TRBJ1-6; D: NA; CDR3: CASSADRSTNSPLHF; DNA: TGTGCCAGTAGTGCCGACAGGAGCACGAATTCACCCCTCCACTTT
size: NA; V: TRBV6-5; J: TRBJ1-1; D: NA; CDR3: CASSYSNQKNTEAFF; DNA: TGTGCCAGCAGTTACTCGAACCAGAAGAACACTGAAGCTTTCTTT
size: once; V: TRBV18; J: TRBJ2-1; D: NA; CDR3: CASSPLPVPFSGRLNEQFF; DNA: TGTGCCAGCTCACCACTACCGGTCCCCTTTAGCGGCCGCCTCAATGAGCAGTTCTTC
size: large; V: TRBV28; J: TRBJ2-2; D: NA; CDR3: CASSFRGTGELFF; DNA: TGTGCCAGCAGTTTTCGCGGGACCGGGGAGCTGTTTTTT
size: NA; V: TRBV29-1; J: TRBJ2-7; D: TRBD2; CDR3: CSVQKRETEEQYF; DNA: TGCAGCGTCCAAAAGCGGGAGACGGAAGAGCAGTACTTC
size: NA; V: TRBV2; J: TRBJ2-5; D: TRBD2; CDR3: CASSVLAGQTQYF; DNA: TGTGCCAGCAGTGTTTTAGCGGGGCAGACCCAGTACTTC
size: NA; V: TRBV19; J: TRBJ2-7; D: TRBD2; CDR3: CASKEAGGLSYEQYF; DNA: TGTGCCAGTAAGGAAGCGGGAGGGCTGAGCTACGAGCAGTACTTC
size: NA; V: TRBV28; J: TRBJ1-6; D: NA; CDR3: CASSSGTGLASPLHF; DNA: TGTGCCAGCAGTTCCGGGACTGGCCTTGCATCACCCCTCCACTTT
size: NA; V: TRBV30; J: TRBJ2-3; D: TRBD1; CDR3: CAYGAGGGTDTQYF; DNA: TGTGCCTACGGGGCAGGGGGCGGCACAGATACGCAGTATTTT
size: NA; V: TRBV13; J: TRBJ2-7; D: TRBD2; CDR3: CASSLDGGDGLAGFYEQYF; DNA: TGTGCCAGCAGCTTAGACGGAGGGGACGGACTAGCGGGATTCTACGAGCAGTACTTC
size: NA; V: TRBV7-2; J: TRBJ2-7; D: NA; CDR3: CASSPGGASYEQYF; DNA: TGTGCCAGCAGCCCGGGGGGCGCTTCCTACGAGCAGTACTTC
size: NA; V: TRBV6-5; J: TRBJ1-5; D: NA; CDR3: CASEARYSNQPQHF; DNA: TGTGCCAGCGAGGCGAGATATAGCAATCAGCCCCAGCATTTT
size: NA; V: TRBV5-1; J: TRBJ2-7; D: TRBD2; CDR3: CASSQGPAGVGAYEQYF; DNA: TGCGCCAGCAGCCAGGGGCCAGCGGGGGTGGGGGCCTACGAGCAGTACTTC
size: NA; V: TRBV9; J: TRBJ2-3; D: TRBD2; CDR3: CASSPGVGLAYTDTQYF; DNA: TGTGCCAGCAGCCCAGGGGTGGGACTAGCTTACACAGATACGCAGTATTTT
size: NA; V: TRBV11-3; J: TRBJ2-3; D: TRBD2; CDR3: CASSLLAGDRDTQYF; DNA: TGTGCCAGCAGCTTATTGGCGGGAGATAGAGATACGCAGTATTTT
size: NA; V: TRBV4-1; J: TRBJ1-6; D: NA; CDR3: CASSQGATTGAVSPLHF; DNA: TGCGCCAGCAGCCAGGGTGCTACGACAGGCGCCGTCTCTCCCCTCCACTTT
size: once; V: TRBV5-1; J: TRBJ2-7; D: NA; CDR3: CASSLGGSTYEQYF; DNA: TGCGCCAGCAGCTTGGGAGGGAGTACCTACGAGCAGTACTTC
size: NA; V: TRBV28; J: TRBJ1-5; D: NA; CDR3: CASSFPGLSNQPQHF; DNA: TGTGCCAGCAGTTTTCCGGGATTAAGCAATCAGCCCCAGCATTTT
size: NA; V: TRBV13; J: TRBJ2-1; D: NA; CDR3: CASSQLVNEQFF; DNA: TGTGCCAGCAGCCAACTCGTTAATGAGCAGTTCTTC
size: NA; V: TRBV28; J: TRBJ2-4; D: NA; CDR3: CASSFGGDQVIQYF; DNA: TGTGCCAGCAGTTTCGGCGGGGATCAAGTCATTCAGTACTTC
size: few; V: TRBV7-2; J: TRBJ2-7; D: NA; CDR3: CASRRGGHGGLDEQYF; DNA: TGTGCCAGCAGACGCGGGGGACACGGGGGATTGGACGAGCAGTACTTC
size: NA; V: TRBV4-2; J: TRBJ1-2; D: TRBD1; CDR3: CASSHRGQVAGYTF; DNA: TGTGCCAGCAGCCATAGGGGACAGGTCGCGGGCTACACCTTC
size: NA; V: TRBV5-1; J: TRBJ1-3; D: NA; CDR3: CASSLDLLSISSGNTIYF; DNA: TGCGCCAGCAGCTTGGACCTTCTTAGTATCTCGTCTGGAAACACCATATATTTT
size: once; V: TRBV6-1; J: TRBJ2-7; D: NA; CDR3: CASGGARSYEQYF; DNA: TGTGCCAGCGGGGGGGCTCGGTCCTACGAGCAGTACTTC
size: NA; V: TRBV28; J: TRBJ2-2; D: TRBD2; CDR3: CASRGYKSGGPVERNTGELFF; DNA: TGTGCCAGCAGAGGTTATAAGAGCGGGGGCCCCGTTGAGCGGAACACCGGGGAGCTGTTTTTT
size: NA; V: TRBV20-1; J: TRBJ2-1; D: NA; CDR3: CSAGTLNEQFF; DNA: TGCAGTGCTGGGACTCTCAATGAGCAGTTCTTC
size: NA; V: TRBV4-2; J: TRBJ2-5; D: TRBD2; CDR3: CASSQDGTSGGETQYF; DNA: TGTGCCAGCAGCCAAGATGGGACTAGCGGGGGAGAGACCCAGTACTTC
size: NA; V: TRBV7-3; J: TRBJ2-3; D: TRBD2; CDR3: CASSSRTSGGTDTQYF; DNA: TGTGCCAGCAGTTCCCGGACTAGCGGGGGCACAGATACGCAGTATTTT
size: once; V: TRBV15; J: TRBJ1-1; D: NA; CDR3: CATSRETGTEAFF; DNA: TGTGCCACCAGCAGAGAGACCGGGACTGAAGCTTTCTTT
size: NA; V: TRBV5-5; J: TRBJ1-1; D: NA; CDR3: CASSLVSGGSEAFF; DNA: TGTGCCAGCAGCTTGGTTTCTGGAGGGAGTGAAGCTTTCTTT
size: NA; V: TRBV7-2; J: TRBJ2-5; D: NA; CDR3: CASSVSRGQETQYF; DNA: TGTGCCAGCAGCGTAAGCCGGGGGCAAGAGACCCAGTACTTC
size: NA; V: TRBV30; J: TRBJ2-7; D: TRBD2; CDR3: CAWSVRSGRPGGYEQYF; DNA: TGTGCCTGGAGTGTACGTAGCGGGAGACCTGGCGGATACGAGCAGTACTTC
size: once; V: TRBV7-9; J: TRBJ2-7; D: TRBD2; CDR3: CASGPGLAGYEQYF; DNA: TGTGCCAGCGGTCCCGGACTAGCGGGTTACGAGCAGTACTTC
size: NA; V: TRBV5-6; J: TRBJ1-6; D: TRBD1; CDR3: CASSVTGGKDSPLHF; DNA: TGTGCCAGCAGCGTGACAGGGGGCAAGGATTCACCCCTCCACTTT
size: NA; V: TRBV9; J: TRBJ2-5; D: TRBD2; CDR3: CASSVEKPSGRPEVETQYF; DNA: TGTGCCAGCAGCGTAGAAAAACCCAGCGGGAGGCCCGAAGTGGAGACCCAGTACTTC
size: NA; V: TRBV30; J: TRBJ2-5; D: NA; CDR3: CAWKENSYQETQYF; DNA: TGTGCCTGGAAGGAGAATTCCTACCAAGAGACCCAGTACTTC
size: NA; V: TRBV4-3; J: TRBJ2-1; D: TRBD2; CDR3: CASSTLGAGGNEQFF; DNA: TGCGCCAGCAGCACCCTGGGGGCGGGAGGGAATGAGCAGTTCTTC
size: NA; V: TRBV7-8; J: TRBJ1-2; D: NA; CDR3: CASSLGTEVPNYGYTF; DNA: TGTGCCAGCAGCTTAGGGACAGAGGTCCCTAACTATGGCTACACCTTC
size: few; V: TRBV6-1; J: TRBJ2-7; D: TRBD1; CDR3: CASRTGGAREQYF; DNA: TGTGCCAGTCGGACAGGGGGCGCGAGGGAGCAGTACTTC
size: NA; V: TRBV21-1; J: TRBJ1-1; D: NA; CDR3: CASSKGGTYTEAFF; DNA: TGTGCCAGCAGCAAAGGCGGCACCTACACTGAAGCTTTCTTT
size: NA; V: TRBV28; J: TRBJ1-2; D: TRBD1; CDR3: CASSLGDRNANYGYTF; DNA: TGTGCCAGCAGTTTGGGGGACAGGAATGCTAACTATGGCTACACCTTC
size: NA; V: TRBV7-2; J: TRBJ2-5; D: TRBD2; CDR3: CASSLSRGGRETQYF; DNA: TGTGCCAGCAGCTTATCCCGGGGGGGTCGAGAGACCCAGTACTTC
size: NA; V: TRBV29-1; J: TRBJ1-4; D: TRBD1; CDR3: CSVGRGLGEKLFF; DNA: TGCAGCGTCGGCAGGGGGCTTGGTGAAAAACTGTTTTTT
size: NA; V: TRBV10-3; J: TRBJ2-3; D: TRBD1; CDR3: CAIKGGTESDTQYF; DNA: TGTGCCATCAAAGGGGGCACAGAGTCAGATACGCAGTATTTT